This TCR beta chain was captured in a study of shared clonotypes between healthy human individuals. The V gene lost 2 bases and the J gene lost 1 base, with 17 bases spanning the gap. Germline CDR1 is LGHNA and CDR2 is YSLEER. The CDR3 totals 17 residues. CD45RA-negative memory and CD45RA+ naive subsets were split from the CD4+ cells. This clone appeared once. Some clones are missing from TCRdb's copy, which holds only in-frame ones; the method was immunoSEQ multiplex PCR. The table records about 1.5 million clones, roughly 96% of them present only once. This receptor was obtained from a man between 25 and 39 years old in good health. The chain employs TRBV4-3 and TRBJ1-1, with D perhaps TRBD1 (6 bases). The sequencing sample was made of naive CD4+ T cells sorted from blood. Subset meaning: CD45RA+ positively selected. The CDR3 here is CASSQRGWSVKNTEAFF. The CDR3, as DNA: TGCGCCAGCAGCCAAAGGGGGTGGTCTGTTAAGAACACTGAAGCTTTCTTT.